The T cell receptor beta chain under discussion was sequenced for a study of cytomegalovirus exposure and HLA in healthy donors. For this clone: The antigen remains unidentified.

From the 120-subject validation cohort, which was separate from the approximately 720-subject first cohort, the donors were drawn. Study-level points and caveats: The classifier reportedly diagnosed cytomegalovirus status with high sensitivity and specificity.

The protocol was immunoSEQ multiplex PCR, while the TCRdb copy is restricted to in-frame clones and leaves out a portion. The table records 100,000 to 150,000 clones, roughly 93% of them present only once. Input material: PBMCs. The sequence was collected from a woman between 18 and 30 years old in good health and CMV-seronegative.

CDR3 sequence reads: CASSLALAGGREQFF. The DNA of the CDR3 is TGTGCCAGCAGCTTAGCGCTAGCGGGAGGCCGGGAGCAGTTCTTC. This sequence joins TRBV7-2 and TRBJ2-1, with TRBD2 matching 11 bases. Germline V gene data show CDR1 as SGHTA and CDR2 as FQGNSA. V lost 0 bases, J lost 10 bases, and 5 bases stayed unmatched. The CDR3 loop spans 15 amino acids.